The next 6 T cell receptor beta chains were all read from a single sample in a study of T cell responses to AZD1222 COVID-19 vaccine. TCRdb's table, derived via immunoSEQ multiplex PCR, lists solely in-frame clones and lacks some. The sample shows 140,000 or so clones, roughly 94% of them seen only once. The specimen comprised peripheral blood, sampled on day 0 of AZD1222 vaccination. Receptors were obtained from an adult in good health.

The chain has TRBV19 and TRBJ2-7; D gene ambiguous. The germline gives CDR1 LNHDA, CDR2 SQIVND (reference sequence). The V gene lost 3 bases and the J gene lost 2 bases, with 14 bases spanning the gap. CDR3 length equals 15 residues. CDR3 protein: CASSIYTQGTYEQYF. The CDR3 bases are TGTGCCAGTAGTATTTACACACAAGGCACCTACGAGCAGTACTTC.

The V and J genes are TRBV9 and TRBJ2-5, with TRBD1 matching over 10 bases. Germline V gene data show CDR1 as SGDLS and CDR2 as YYNGEE. The CDR3 contains 14 residues. Germline trimming cut 4 bases from V and 4 bases from J; bases unmatched to any gene: 4. CDR3 DNA: TGTGCCAGCAGCCCGACAGGGGGCCGAGAGACCCAGTACTTC. This gives the protein CASSPTGGRETQYF. The full variable domain, completed using reference TRBV9 and TRBJ2-5, is DSGVTQTPKHLITATGQRVTLRCSPRSGDLSVYWYQQSLDQGLQFLIQYYNGEERAKGNILERFSAQQFPDLHSELNLSSLELGDSALYFCASSPTGGRETQYFGPGTRLLVL.

The chain joins TRBV5-6 to TRBJ2-2, with no clear D. The V end was cut by 4 bases, the J end by 5 bases, with 9 bases between. The CDR3 is 13 residues long. The V gene's germline CDR1 is SGHDT and CDR2 YYEEEE. Written as DNA, the CDR3 is TGTGCCAGCAGCCCTATTGGGACCGGGGAGCTGTTTTTT. Amino acid sequence: CASSPIGTGELFF.

The V and J genes are TRBV6-1 and TRBJ2-3; 10 bases fit TRBD2. V lost 3 bases, J lost 5 bases, and 14 bases stayed unmatched. There are 18 residues in the CDR3. In germline, CDR1 is MNHNS, CDR2 SASEGT. DNA of the CDR3: TGTGCCAGCAGTGAGTTGGTAGCGGGGGGCTCTGCGTTAGATACGCAGTATTTT. This translates into CASSELVAGGSALDTQYF.

This sequence joins TRBV11-2 and TRBJ1-4, with 7 positions matching TRBD1. The CDR3 runs 16 residues. Germline trimming cut 2 bases from V and 3 bases from J; bases unmatched to any gene: 6. Germline CDR1 reads SGHAT; CDR2 reads FQNNGV. The CDR3 region is CASSLNRGAANEKLFF. The CDR3 DNA reads as TGTGCCAGCAGCTTAAACAGGGGTGCCGCTAATGAAAAACTGTTTTTT. Looking up the rest from reference TRBV11-2 and TRBJ1-4 gives the full variable domain: EAGVAQSPRYKIIEKRQSVAFWCNPISGHATLYWYQQILGQGPKLLIQFQNNGVVDDSQLPKDRFSAERLKGVDSTLKIQPAKLEDSAVYLCASSLNRGAANEKLFFGSGTQLSVL.

The chain employs TRBV27 and TRBJ1-3; D is unresolved. The CDR3 is 13 amino acids. Per germline, CDR1 MNHEY and CDR2 SMNVEV (reference sequence). V lost 7 bases and J 0 bases, leaving 7 bases between the germline ends. The chain's CDR3 is CASKTFSGNTIYF. The DNA of the CDR3 is TGTGCCAGCAAAACTTTCTCTGGAAACACCATATATTTT.